The 8 T cell receptor beta chains below were found in one sample sequenced in a study of vaccination effects on CD4 cells after COVID-19 (dated by TCRdb to between 2021 and 2023). These TCRs' antigens remain unknown. The library was made by the immunoSEQ multiplex PCR assay. Sourced from immuneACCESS, this table was stored by TCRdb with only in-frame sequences that have V and J called. A share of the clones is absent; for the studies checked, an unresolved V gene accounts for under half, and the remainder has no known explanation. Counted in this sample were about 70,000 clones; over 60% of them appeared once. The ten largest clones represent around 5% of the sample. In the ViraFEST assay, PBMC were stimulated with viral peptide pools, and TCR sequencing was then used to find antigen-specific CD4+ T cell clonotypes based on their expansion. After 10 days of culture, CD4+ T cells were isolated with the EasySep CD4+ T cell isolation kit. Convalescent patients had PCR-confirmed SARS-CoV-2 infection between March and December 2020, before Alpha, Beta and Delta variants emerged in the United States.

Sequencing used CD4+ T cells from PBMCs cultured with HIV peptides, obtained before COVID-19 vaccination. The meaning of the sample's cell subset or site label: HIV-1 Nef peptide pool negative control/reference culture. These receptors all stem from a human donor who had a prior SARS-CoV-2 infection.

The chain joins TRBV15 to TRBJ2-5, with 12 positions matching TRBD2. The CDR3 has 17 amino acids. Per the germline V gene, CDR1 is LNHNV and CDR2 is YYDKDF (reference sequence). The V segment lost 2 bases and the J segment 1 base; nucleotides outside the gene matches: 5. The CDR3 protein is CATSRTLAGGSQETQYF. The CDR3 region has the DNA TGTGCCACCAGCAGAACGCTAGCGGGAGGGAGCCAAGAGACCCAGTACTTC. Looking up the rest from reference TRBV15 and TRBJ2-5 gives the full variable domain: DAMVIQNPRYQVTQFGKPVTLSCSQTLNHNVMYWYQQKSSQAPKLLFHYYDKDFNNEADTPDNFQSRRPNTSFCFLDIRSPGLGDTAMYLCATSRTLAGGSQETQYFGPGTRLLVL.

This rearrangement joins TRBV21-1 to TRBJ2-4; the tabulated D call, TRBD2, remains unverified against the DNA. TRBV21-1 is tagged as a pseudogene. The CDR3 has 17 amino acids. CDR3 loop: CASSKLREHLAKNIQYF. CDR3 coding DNA: TGTGCCAGCAGCAAATTGAGAGAGCACCTAGCCAAAAACATTCAGTACTTC.

This clone was counted a few times. The chain uses TRBV4-2 and TRBJ1-2; 7 nucleotides agree with TRBD1. V shed 2 bases, J shed 2 bases, and the junction held 5 bases outside the gene matches. Germline V gene data show CDR1 as LGHNA and CDR2 as YNFKEQ. This CDR3 comprises 15 residues. The CDR3 reads CASSQQGGENYGYTF. The CDR3 nucleotides read TGTGCCAGCAGCCAACAGGGGGGCGAGAACTATGGCTACACCTTC.

The chain employs TRBV2 and TRBJ1-1; 10 bases fit TRBD1. The CDR3 loop spans 14 amino acids. The germline CDR1 and CDR2 sequences are SNHLY and FYNNEI. The V segment lost 5 bases and the J segment 5 bases; nucleotides outside the gene matches: 5. As DNA, the CDR3 is TGTGCCAGCAGTTTTGGACAGGGGGGGACTGAAGCTTTCTTT. It codes for CASSFGQGGTEAFF.

This clone has a handful of counts. The chain joins TRBV19 to TRBJ1-2, with D tentatively TRBD1 (6 bases). The germline V gene has CDR1 LNHDA and CDR2 SQIVND (reference sequence). The CDR3 loop spans 13 amino acids. Between the trimmed V and J ends, which lost 5 bases and 4 bases, there was a span of 11 bases. CDR3 loop: CASSPQGFYGYTF. The CDR3 DNA is TGTGCCAGTAGTCCACAGGGCTTCTATGGCTACACCTTC. Filled out from reference TRBV19 and TRBJ1-2, the complete variable domain reads DGGITQSPKYLFRKEGQNVTLSCEQNLNHDAMYWYRQDPGQGLRLIYYSQIVNDFQKGDIAEGYSVSREKKESFPLTVTSAQKNPTAFYLCASSPQGFYGYTFGSGTRLTVV.

The chain couples TRBV4-2 to TRBJ1-4, with TRBD1 identical over 9 bases. Germline trimming cut 3 bases from V and 14 bases from J; bases unmatched to any gene: 4. CDR3 length: 12 amino acids. Germline V CDR1 and CDR2: LGHNA, YNFKEQ. The CDR3 region is CASSHPTGGLFF. For the CDR3, the DNA is TGTGCCAGCAGCCATCCGACAGGGGGGCTGTTTTTT.

This chain connects TRBV4-1 to TRBJ2-3; TRBD2 matches at 13 bases. The length of the CDR3 is 17 residues. Looked up from germline, CDR1 is MGHRA and CDR2 is YSYEKL. The ends lost 2 bases at V and 5 bases at J; junction bases unmatched: 7. The CDR3 coding sequence is TGCGCCAGCAGCCAAATCCGGACTAGCGGGAGAATAGATACGCAGTATTTT. It yields the protein CASSQIRTSGRIDTQYF.

In its sample, this clone was seen a few times. The CDR3 DNA reads as TGTGCCAGCAGAATGACGGAGTCCTCCTACGAGCAGTACTTC. It codes for CASRMTESSYEQYF. The chain carries TRBV4-2 and TRBJ2-7; D remains unclear. V was clipped by 6 bases and J by 0 bases, with 12 bases between them. The CDR3 covers 14 residues. Germline lookup yields CDR1 LGHNA and CDR2 YNFKEQ.